This T cell receptor (beta chain) was retrieved from a study of control samples from healthy donors and cancer patients. Some clones are missing from TCRdb's copy, which holds only in-frame ones; the method was immunoSEQ multiplex PCR. Among around 200,000 clones listed, around 93% were seen once. The CDR3 is 13 residues long. The ends were cut back, 5 bases at V and 3 bases at J, with 14 bases in the middle. CDR1 is GTSNPN, CDR2 SVGIG, per germline (reference sequence). This sequence originates from a man younger than 30 in good health. V is TRBV30 and J is TRBJ2-7, with D perhaps matching TRBD2 (6 bases). Input material: blood. The CDR3 sequence: CAWSWDGSYEQYF. In DNA, the CDR3 is TGTGCCTGGTCCTGGGACGGGAGCTACGAGCAGTACTTC. Supplemented by reference TRBV30 and TRBJ2-7, the full variable domain reads SQTIHQWPATLVQPVGSPLSLECTVEGTSNPNLYWYRQAAGRGLQLLFYSVGIGQISSEVPQNLSASRPQDRQFILSSKKLLLSDSGFYLCAWSWDGSYEQYFGPGTRLTVT.